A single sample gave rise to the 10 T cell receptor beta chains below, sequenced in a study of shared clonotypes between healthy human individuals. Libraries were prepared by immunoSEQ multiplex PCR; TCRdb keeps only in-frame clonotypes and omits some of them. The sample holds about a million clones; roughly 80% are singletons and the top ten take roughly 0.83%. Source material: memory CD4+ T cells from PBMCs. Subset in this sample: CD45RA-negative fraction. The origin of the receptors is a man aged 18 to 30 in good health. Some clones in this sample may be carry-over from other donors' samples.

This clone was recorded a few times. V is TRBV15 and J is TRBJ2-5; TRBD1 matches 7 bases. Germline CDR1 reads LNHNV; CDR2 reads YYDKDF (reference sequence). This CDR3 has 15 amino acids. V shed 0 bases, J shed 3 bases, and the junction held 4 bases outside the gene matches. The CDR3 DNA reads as TGTGCCACCAGCAGAGATGGAGACAGGGAAGAGACCCAGTACTTC. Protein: CATSRDGDREETQYF.

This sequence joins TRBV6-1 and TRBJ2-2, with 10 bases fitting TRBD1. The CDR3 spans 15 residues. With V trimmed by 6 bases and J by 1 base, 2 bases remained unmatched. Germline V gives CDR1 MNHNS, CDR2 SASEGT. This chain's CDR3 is CASSRDRGNTGELFF. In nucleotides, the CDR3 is TGTGCCAGCAGCCGGGACAGGGGGAACACCGGGGAGCTGTTTTTT.

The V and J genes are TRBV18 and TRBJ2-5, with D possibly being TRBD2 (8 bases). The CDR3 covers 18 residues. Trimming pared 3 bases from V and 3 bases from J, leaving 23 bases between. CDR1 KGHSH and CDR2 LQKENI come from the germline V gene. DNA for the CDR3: TGTGCCAGCTCACCCTTTGGACAGGTGGTAGCGGGAAAAGAGACCCAGTACTTC. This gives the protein CASSPFGQVVAGKETQYF.

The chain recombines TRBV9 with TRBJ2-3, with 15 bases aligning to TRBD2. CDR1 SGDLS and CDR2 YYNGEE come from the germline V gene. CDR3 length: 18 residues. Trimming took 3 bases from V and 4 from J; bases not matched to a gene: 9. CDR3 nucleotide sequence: TGTGCCAGCAGCGAAGGGGGACTAGCGGGAGGTTTGGCAGATACGCAGTATTTT. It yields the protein CASSEGGLAGGLADTQYF.

The CDR3 loop is CASSMGQGDTGELFF. The DNA of the CDR3 is TGTGCCAGCAGCATGGGACAGGGAGACACCGGGGAGCTGTTTTTT. J is TRBJ2-2 and V is TRBV9, with 9 bases aligning to TRBD1. Germline CDR1 is SGDLS and CDR2 is YYNGEE. Trimming at V came to 4 bases and at J to 3 bases, leaving 4 bases not matched to a gene. The CDR3 spans 15 residues.

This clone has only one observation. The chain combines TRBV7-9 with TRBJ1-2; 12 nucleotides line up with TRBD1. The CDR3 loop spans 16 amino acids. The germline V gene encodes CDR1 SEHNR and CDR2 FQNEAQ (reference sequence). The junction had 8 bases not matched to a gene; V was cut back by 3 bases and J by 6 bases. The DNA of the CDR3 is TGTGCCAGCAGCTTGTCGGGGACAGGGGGCTGGGATGGCTACACCTTC. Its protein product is CASSLSGTGGWDGYTF.

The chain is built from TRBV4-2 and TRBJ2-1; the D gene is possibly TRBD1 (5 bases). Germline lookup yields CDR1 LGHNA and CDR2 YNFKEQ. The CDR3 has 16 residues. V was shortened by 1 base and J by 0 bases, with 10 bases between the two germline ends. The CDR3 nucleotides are TGTGCCAGCAGCCAAGGGGCCGACAGCTCCTACAATGAGCAGTTCTTC. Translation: CASSQGADSSYNEQFF.

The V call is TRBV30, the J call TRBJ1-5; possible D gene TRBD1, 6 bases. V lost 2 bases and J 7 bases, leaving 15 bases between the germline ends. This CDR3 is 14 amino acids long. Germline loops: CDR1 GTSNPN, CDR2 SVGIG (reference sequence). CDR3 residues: CAWSSRGAGQPQHF. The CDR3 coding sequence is TGTGCCTGGAGTTCGCGGGGGGCGGGACAGCCCCAGCATTTT. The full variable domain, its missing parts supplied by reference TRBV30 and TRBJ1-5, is SQTIHQWPATLVQPVGSPLSLECTVEGTSNPNLYWYRQAAGRGLQLLFYSVGIGQISSEVPQNLSASRPQDRQFILSSKKLLLSDSGFYLCAWSSRGAGQPQHFGDGTRLSIL.

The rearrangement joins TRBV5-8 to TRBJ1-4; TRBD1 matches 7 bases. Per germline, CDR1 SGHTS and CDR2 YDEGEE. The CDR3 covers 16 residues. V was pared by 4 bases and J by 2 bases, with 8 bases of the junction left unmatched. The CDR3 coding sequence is TGTGCCAGCAGCCCTGGACAGGTGGGGACTAATGAAAAACTGTTTTTT. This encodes CASSPGQVGTNEKLFF. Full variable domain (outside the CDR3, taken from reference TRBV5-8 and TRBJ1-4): EAGVTQSPTHLIKTRGQQATLRCSPISGHTSVYWYQQALGLGLQFLLWYDEGEERNRGNFPPRFSGRQFPNYSSELNVNALELEDSALYLCASSPGQVGTNEKLFFGSGTQLSVL.

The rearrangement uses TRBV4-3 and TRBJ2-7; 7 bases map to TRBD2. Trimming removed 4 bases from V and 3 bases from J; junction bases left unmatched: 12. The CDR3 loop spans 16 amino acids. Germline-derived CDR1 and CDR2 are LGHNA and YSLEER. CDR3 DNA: TGCGCCAGCAGCCGCCACGTAGCGGGTCAGCTCTACGAGCAGTACTTC. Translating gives CASSRHVAGQLYEQYF.